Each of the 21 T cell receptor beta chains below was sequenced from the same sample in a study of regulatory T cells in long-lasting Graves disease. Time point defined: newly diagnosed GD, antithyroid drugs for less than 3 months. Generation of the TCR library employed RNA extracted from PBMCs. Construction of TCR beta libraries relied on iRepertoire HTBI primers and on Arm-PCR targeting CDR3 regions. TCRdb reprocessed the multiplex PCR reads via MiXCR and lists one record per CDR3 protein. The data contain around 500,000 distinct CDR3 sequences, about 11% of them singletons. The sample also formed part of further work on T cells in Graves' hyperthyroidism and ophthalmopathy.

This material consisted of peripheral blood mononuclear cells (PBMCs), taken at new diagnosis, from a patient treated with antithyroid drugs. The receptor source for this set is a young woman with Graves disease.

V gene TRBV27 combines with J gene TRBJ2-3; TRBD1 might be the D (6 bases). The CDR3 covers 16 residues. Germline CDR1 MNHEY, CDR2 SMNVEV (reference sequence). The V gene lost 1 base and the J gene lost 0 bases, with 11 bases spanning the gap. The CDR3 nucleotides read TGTGCCAGCAGTTTATTGACAGGTGTTAGCACAGATACGCAGTATTTT. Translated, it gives CASSLLTGVSTDTQYF.

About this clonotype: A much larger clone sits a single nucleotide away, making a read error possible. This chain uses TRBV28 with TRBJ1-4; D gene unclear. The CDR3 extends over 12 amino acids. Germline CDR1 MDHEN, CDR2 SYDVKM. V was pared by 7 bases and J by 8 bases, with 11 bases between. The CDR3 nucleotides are TGTGCCAGCAATCGACAACAGGAAAAACTGTTTTTT. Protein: CASNRQQEKLFF.

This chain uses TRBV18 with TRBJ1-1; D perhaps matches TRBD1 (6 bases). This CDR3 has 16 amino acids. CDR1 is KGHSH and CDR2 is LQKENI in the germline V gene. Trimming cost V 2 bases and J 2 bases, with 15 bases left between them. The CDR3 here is CASSPSGARGNTEAFF. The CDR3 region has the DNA TGTGCCAGCTCACCATCGGGGGCGAGGGGAAACACTGAAGCTTTCTTT.

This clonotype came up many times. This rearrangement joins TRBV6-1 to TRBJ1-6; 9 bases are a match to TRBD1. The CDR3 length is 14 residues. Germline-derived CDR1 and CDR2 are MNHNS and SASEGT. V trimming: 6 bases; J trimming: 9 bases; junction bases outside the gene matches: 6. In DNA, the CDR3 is TGTGCCAGCAGGAGCCGGGACAGGGCTTCACCCCTCCACTTT. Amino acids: CASRSRDRASPLHF.

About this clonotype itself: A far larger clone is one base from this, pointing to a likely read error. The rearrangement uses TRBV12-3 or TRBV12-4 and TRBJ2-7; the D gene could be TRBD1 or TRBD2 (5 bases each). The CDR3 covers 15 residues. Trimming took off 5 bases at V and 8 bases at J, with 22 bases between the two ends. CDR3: CASSENRGETDKQYF. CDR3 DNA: TGTGCCAGCAGTGAAAACCGAGGGGAAACTGACAAGCAGTACTTC.

This CDR3 reads CASSLGGGAHNYGYTF. The CDR3 region has the DNA TGTGCCAGCAGCTTGGGTGGCGGGGCGCATAACTATGGCTACACCTTC. V and J are TRBV5-4 and TRBJ1-2, with D perhaps matching TRBD1 (5 bases). CDR1 SGHNT and CDR2 YYREEE come from the germline V gene (reference sequence). CDR3 length: 16 amino acids. Trimming removed 0 bases from V and 1 base from J, with 13 bases in between.

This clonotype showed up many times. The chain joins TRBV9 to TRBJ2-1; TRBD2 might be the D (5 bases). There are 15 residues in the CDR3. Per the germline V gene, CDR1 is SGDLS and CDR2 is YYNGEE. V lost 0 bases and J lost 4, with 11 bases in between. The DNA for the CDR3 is TGTGCCAGCAGCGTAGCCGCGGACTTATACAATGAGCAGTTCTTC. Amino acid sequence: CASSVAADLYNEQFF.

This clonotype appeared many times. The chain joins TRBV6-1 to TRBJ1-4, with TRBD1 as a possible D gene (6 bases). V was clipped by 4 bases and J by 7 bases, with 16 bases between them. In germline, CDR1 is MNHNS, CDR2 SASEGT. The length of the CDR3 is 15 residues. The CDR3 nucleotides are TGTGCCAGCAGTGGGGGAGCAGGGGAGAGTGAAAAACTGTTTTTT. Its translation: CASSGGAGESEKLFF.

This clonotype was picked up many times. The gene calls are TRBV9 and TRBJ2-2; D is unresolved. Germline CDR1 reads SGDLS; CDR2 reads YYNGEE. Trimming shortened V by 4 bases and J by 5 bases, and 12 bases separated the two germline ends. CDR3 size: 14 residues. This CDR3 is CASSLRPQTGELFF. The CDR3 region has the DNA TGTGCCAGCAGCCTAAGGCCTCAGACCGGGGAGCTGTTTTTT. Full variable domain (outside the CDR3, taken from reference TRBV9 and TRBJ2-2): DSGVTQTPKHLITATGQRVTLRCSPRSGDLSVYWYQQSLDQGLQFLIQYYNGEERAKGNILERFSAQQFPDLHSELNLSSLELGDSALYFCASSLRPQTGELFFGEGSRLTVL.

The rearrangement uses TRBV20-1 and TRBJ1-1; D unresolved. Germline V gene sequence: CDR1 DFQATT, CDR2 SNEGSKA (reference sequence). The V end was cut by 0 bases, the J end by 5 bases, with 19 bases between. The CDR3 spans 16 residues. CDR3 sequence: CSARDLRQVWNTEAFF. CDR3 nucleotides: TGCAGTGCTAGAGACCTTCGGCAGGTATGGAATACTGAAGCTTTCTTT.

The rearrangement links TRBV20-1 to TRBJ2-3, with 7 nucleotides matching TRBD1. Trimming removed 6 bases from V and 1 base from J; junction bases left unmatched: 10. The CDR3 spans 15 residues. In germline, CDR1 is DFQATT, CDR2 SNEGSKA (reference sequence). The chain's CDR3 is CSAIEGAVGTDTQYF. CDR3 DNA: TGCAGTGCCATCGAGGGGGCTGTTGGCACAGATACGCAGTATTTT.

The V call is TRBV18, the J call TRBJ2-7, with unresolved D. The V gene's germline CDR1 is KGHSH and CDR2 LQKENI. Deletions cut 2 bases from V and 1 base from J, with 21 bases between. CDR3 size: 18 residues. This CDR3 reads CASSPYRGSKAPSYEQYF. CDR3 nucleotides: TGTGCCAGCTCACCATATCGTGGGTCGAAAGCCCCATCCTACGAGCAGTACTTC.

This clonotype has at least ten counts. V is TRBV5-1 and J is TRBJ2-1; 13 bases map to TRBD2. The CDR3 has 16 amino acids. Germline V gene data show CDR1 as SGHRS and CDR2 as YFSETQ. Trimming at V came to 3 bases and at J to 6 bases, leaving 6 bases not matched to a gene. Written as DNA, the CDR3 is TGCGCCAGCAGCTCACTAGCGGGAGGGCCAGGCAATGAGCAGTTCTTC. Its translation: CASSSLAGGPGNEQFF.

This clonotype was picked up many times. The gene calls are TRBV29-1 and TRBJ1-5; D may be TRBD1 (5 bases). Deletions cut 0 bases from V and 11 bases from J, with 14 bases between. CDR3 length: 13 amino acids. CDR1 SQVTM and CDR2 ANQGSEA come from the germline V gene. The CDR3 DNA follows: TGCAGCGTTGAAGAAACCTCGGGGCAGGCCCAGCATTTT. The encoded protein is CSVEETSGQAQHF.

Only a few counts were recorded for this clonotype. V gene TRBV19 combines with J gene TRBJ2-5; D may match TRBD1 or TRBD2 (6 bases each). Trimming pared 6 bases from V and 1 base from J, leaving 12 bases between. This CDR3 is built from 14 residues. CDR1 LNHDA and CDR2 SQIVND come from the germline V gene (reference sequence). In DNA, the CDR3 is TGTGCCAGTAGCGAAGGGGGGATCCAAGAGACCCAGTACTTC. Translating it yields CASSEGGIQETQYF.

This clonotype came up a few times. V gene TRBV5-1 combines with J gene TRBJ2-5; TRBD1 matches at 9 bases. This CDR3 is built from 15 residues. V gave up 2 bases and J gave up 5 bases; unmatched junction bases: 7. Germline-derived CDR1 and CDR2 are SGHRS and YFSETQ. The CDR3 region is CASSLGTGSAETQYF. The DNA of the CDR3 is TGCGCCAGCAGCTTAGGGACAGGGTCGGCGGAGACCCAGTACTTC.

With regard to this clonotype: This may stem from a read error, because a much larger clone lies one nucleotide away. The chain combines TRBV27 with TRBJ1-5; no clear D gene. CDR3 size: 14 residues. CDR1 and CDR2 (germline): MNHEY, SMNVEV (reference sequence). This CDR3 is CASNLRASNQPQHF. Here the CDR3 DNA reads TGTGCCAGCAATTTAAGGGCTAGCAATCAGCCCCAGCATTTT.

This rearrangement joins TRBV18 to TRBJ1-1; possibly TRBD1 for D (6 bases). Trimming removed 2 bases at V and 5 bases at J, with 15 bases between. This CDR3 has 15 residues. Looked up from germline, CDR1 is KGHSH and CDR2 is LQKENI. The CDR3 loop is CASSPTLDRETEAFF. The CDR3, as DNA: TGTGCCAGCTCACCAACTCTGGACAGAGAAACTGAAGCTTTCTTT.

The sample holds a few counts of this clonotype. The CDR3 DNA follows: TGTGCCAGCAGTAGAGCTGGGACAGAAGCCTATGCTCGAACTAATGAAAAACTGTTTTTT. Translated: CASSRAGTEAYARTNEKLFF. This chain uses TRBV6-1 with TRBJ1-4, with 7 positions matching TRBD1. The germline CDR1 and CDR2 sequences are MNHNS and SASEGT. Unmatched junction bases numbered 19, after V lost 5 bases and J lost 1 base. This CDR3 spans 20 amino acids.

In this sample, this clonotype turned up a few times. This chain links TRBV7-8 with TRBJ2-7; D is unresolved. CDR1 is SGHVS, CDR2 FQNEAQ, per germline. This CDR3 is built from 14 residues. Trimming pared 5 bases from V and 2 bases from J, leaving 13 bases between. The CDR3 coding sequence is TGTGCCAGCAGCCTCGCCTCGTATGCCTACGAGCAGTACTTC. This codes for CASSLASYAYEQYF.

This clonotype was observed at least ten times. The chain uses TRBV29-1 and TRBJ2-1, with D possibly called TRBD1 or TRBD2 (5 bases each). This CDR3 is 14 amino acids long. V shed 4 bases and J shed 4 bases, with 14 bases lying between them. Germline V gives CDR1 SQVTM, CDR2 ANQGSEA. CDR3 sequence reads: CSVVGVRVYNEQFF. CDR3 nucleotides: TGCAGCGTTGTGGGGGTCCGGGTGTACAATGAGCAGTTCTTC.